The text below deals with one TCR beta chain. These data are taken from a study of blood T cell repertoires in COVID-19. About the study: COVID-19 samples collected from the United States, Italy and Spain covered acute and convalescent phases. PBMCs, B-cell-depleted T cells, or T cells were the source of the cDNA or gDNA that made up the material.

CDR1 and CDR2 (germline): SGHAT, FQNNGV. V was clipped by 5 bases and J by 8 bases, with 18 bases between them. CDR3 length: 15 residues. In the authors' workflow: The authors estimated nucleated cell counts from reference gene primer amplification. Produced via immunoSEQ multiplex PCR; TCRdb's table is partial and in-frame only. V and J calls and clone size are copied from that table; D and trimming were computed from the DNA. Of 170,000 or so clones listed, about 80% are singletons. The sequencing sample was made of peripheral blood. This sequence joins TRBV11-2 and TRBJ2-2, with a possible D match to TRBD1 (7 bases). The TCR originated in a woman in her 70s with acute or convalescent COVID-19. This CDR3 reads CASSLGGGASGELFF. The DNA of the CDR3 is TGTGCCAGCAGCCTCGGAGGGGGCGCGTCGGGGGAGCTGTTTTTT.